These 17 T cell receptor beta chains originate from one sample sequenced in a study of T cells in Graves' hyperthyroidism and ophthalmopathy. TCR beta CDR3 regions were amplified from RNA transcripts. The HTBI primer set was used in a first-round RT-PCR of the TCR CDR3. TCRdb redid the calling of the multiplex PCR reads with MiXCR, one entry per CDR3 protein. Of roughly 500,000 distinct CDR3 sequences listed, under 60% are singletons. Sequenced: peripheral blood or thyroid tissue (not recorded which). All receptors come from an adult woman with Graves' disease, either hyperthyroidism or ophthalmopathy (not recorded which).

The chain uses TRBV9 and TRBJ1-6; D possibly corresponds to TRBD1 (5 bases). Trimming cost V 4 bases and J 0 bases, with 14 bases left between them. Germline V gene lookup returns CDR1 SGDLS and CDR2 YYNGEE. CDR3 length equals 17 residues. The CDR3, as DNA: TGTGCCAGCAGCTCAGGGAGTTCAAGCTCCTATAATTCACCCCTCCACTTT. Protein sequence: CASSSGSSSSYNSPLHF.

This chain uses TRBV7-2 with TRBJ1-6, with a weak D call TRBD1 (5 bases). This CDR3 has 14 residues. Germline CDR1 and CDR2: SGHTA and FQGNSA. V was shortened by 5 bases and J by 9 bases, with 14 bases between the two germline ends. The CDR3 reads CASSGGGWGSPLHF. The CDR3 DNA follows: TGTGCCAGCAGCGGGGGGGGTTGGGGTTCACCCCTCCACTTT.

This clonotype was observed a handful of times. The chain employs TRBV20-1 and TRBJ1-1; unclear D gene. Germline CDR1 and CDR2: DFQATT and SNEGSKA (reference sequence). V was trimmed by 1 base and J by 5 bases, leaving 8 bases between them. The CDR3 has 12 residues. The CDR3 loop is CSARGGWTEAFF. Here the CDR3 DNA reads TGCAGTGCTAGAGGAGGGTGGACTGAAGCTTTCTTT.

This clonotype was detected many times. V is TRBV3-1 and J is TRBJ1-2; no clear D gene. Trimming removed 1 base at V and 7 bases at J, with 7 bases between. Germline CDR1 reads LGHDT; CDR2 reads YNNKEL (reference sequence). The length of the CDR3 is 12 residues. The CDR3 here is CASSQASGGYTF. Written as DNA, the CDR3 is TGTGCCAGCAGCCAAGCTAGCGGTGGCTACACCTTC.

The chain has TRBV11-2 and TRBJ2-2; TRBD1 is a possible D gene (5 bases). Trimming took 6 bases from V and 9 from J, leaving 8 bases between them. Germline V lookup: CDR1 SGHAT, CDR2 FQNNGV. The CDR3 covers 11 residues. This CDR3 reads CASSQDRELFF. The CDR3 DNA reads as TGTGCCAGCAGTCAGGACAGGGAGCTGTTTTTT.

This clonotype was recorded many times. This chain joins TRBV6-1 and TRBJ2-7; 7 bases align to TRBD1. J was trimmed by 1 base and V by 1 base; bases with no gene match: 10. The CDR3 has 17 residues. The germline V gene encodes CDR1 MNHNS and CDR2 SASEGT. The CDR3 DNA reads as TGTGCCAGCAGTGAAGTAAGCCGGGACAGATCATCCTACGAGCAGTACTTC. It codes for CASSEVSRDRSSYEQYF.

At least ten counts were recorded for this clonotype. The V call is TRBV5-1, the J call TRBJ2-6; 12 bases fit TRBD1. This CDR3 spans 16 amino acids. The V and J ends lost 7 bases and 2 bases, in that order; junction bases with no gene match: 4. From germline, CDR1 is SGHRS and CDR2 YFSETQ. CDR3 sequence: CASLGQGAPGANVLTF. CDR3 bases: TGCGCCAGCTTGGGACAGGGGGCGCCTGGGGCCAACGTCCTGACTTTC.

The V gene is TRBV4-3, the J gene TRBJ1-4, with D possibly TRBD1 on 6 matching bases. The V and J ends lost 0 bases and 0 bases respectively, with 14 bases between them. The CDR3 is 18 amino acids. Germline CDR1 is LGHNA and CDR2 is YSLEER. CDR3 sequence: CASSQEGGGDATNEKLFF. For the CDR3, the DNA is TGCGCCAGCAGCCAAGAGGGGGGGGGCGACGCAACTAATGAAAAACTGTTTTTT.

This rearrangement joins TRBV30 to TRBJ1-1; D ambiguous. This CDR3 has 14 residues. The germline V and J ends were trimmed by 1 base and 1 base, with 10 bases remaining between them. The V gene's germline CDR1 is GTSNPN and CDR2 SVGIG (reference sequence). DNA of the CDR3: TGTGCCTGGAGTGGGGAATTCCCGAACACTGAAGCTTTCTTT. Its translation: CAWSGEFPNTEAFF.

This clonotype was found many times. The chain is built from TRBV5-1 and TRBJ1-1; 11 positions match TRBD1. CDR3 size: 16 residues. The germline CDR1 and CDR2 sequences are SGHRS and YFSETQ. The trim removed 4 bases at V and 9 bases at J, leaving 14 bases unmatched. This CDR3 reads CASSPTLTGTGGKAFF. The CDR3 region has the DNA TGCGCCAGCAGCCCAACCCTAACGGGGACAGGGGGTAAAGCTTTCTTT.

This clonotype was counted many times. The CDR3 spells CASSLRGFEQYF. CDR3 nucleotides: TGTGCCAGCAGCTTACGGGGATTCGAGCAGTACTTC. This chain connects TRBV11-2 to TRBJ2-7; a weak D match, TRBD2 (5 bases). The CDR3 runs to 12 residues. Per the germline V gene, CDR1 is SGHAT and CDR2 is FQNNGV. V dropped 2 bases and J dropped 6 bases, with 8 bases sitting between them. The variable domain in full, completed from reference TRBV11-2 and TRBJ2-7, reads EAGVAQSPRYKIIEKRQSVAFWCNPISGHATLYWYQQILGQGPKLLIQFQNNGVVDDSQLPKDRFSAERLKGVDSTLKIQPAKLEDSAVYLCASSLRGFEQYFGPGTRLTVT.

The table lists this clonotype with many counts. The gene calls are TRBV2 and TRBJ2-6; D uncertain. Germline loops: CDR1 SNHLY, CDR2 FYNNEI. This CDR3 has 12 amino acids. V was pared by 6 bases and J by 3 bases, with 3 bases between. The CDR3 sequence is CASRGGANVLTF. As DNA, the CDR3 is TGTGCCAGCAGGGGTGGGGCCAACGTCCTGACTTTC.

This clonotype was recorded at least ten times. The chain is built from TRBV4-2 and TRBJ2-7, with D tentatively TRBD2 (6 bases). Between the trimmed V and J ends, which lost 0 bases and 0 bases, there was a span of 9 bases. The CDR3 is 15 residues long. CDR1 LGHNA and CDR2 YNFKEQ come from the germline V gene. As DNA, the CDR3 is TGTGCCAGCAGCCAAGAGTCTAGCGCCTCCTACGAGCAGTACTTC. Translating it yields CASSQESSASYEQYF.

The chain carries TRBV20-1 and TRBJ2-5; 9 bases line up with TRBD1. CDR1 DFQATT and CDR2 SNEGSKA come from the germline V gene (reference sequence). This CDR3 spans 13 amino acids. The CDR3 protein is CSTDRGQLGTQYF. DNA for the CDR3: TGCAGCACGGACAGGGGCCAACTGGGGACCCAGTACTTC.

The chain couples TRBV25-1 to TRBJ1-2; D gene ambiguous. Germline CDR1 and CDR2: MGHDK and SYGVNS. The CDR3 runs 16 residues. The CDR3 loop reads CSHSYVGRASNYGYTF. CDR3 DNA sequence: TGTAGCCATAGTTACGTGGGCAGAGCTTCTAACTATGGCTACACCTTC.

This clonotype showed up many times. The V call is TRBV29-1, the J call TRBJ1-2; a possible D gene is TRBD1 (5 bases). Trimming removed 3 bases from V and 2 bases from J, with 25 bases in between. Germline values: CDR1 SQVTM, CDR2 ANQGSEA. The CDR3 has 18 amino acids. CDR3 in amino acids: CSVDRGAREEVSNYGYTF. DNA of the CDR3: TGCAGCGTTGACCGAGGGGCTAGAGAAGAGGTTTCGAACTATGGCTACACCTTC.

This clonotype showed up many times. The chain recombines TRBV5-8 with TRBJ1-4; D unclear. Germline CDR1 and CDR2: SGHTS and YDEGEE. Trimming removed 0 bases at V and 8 bases at J, with 5 bases between. The CDR3 covers 12 residues. The CDR3 bases are TGTGCCAGCAGCTTGGACGGGGAAAAACTGTTTTTT. Amino acid sequence: CASSLDGEKLFF.